Detailed here is one TCR beta chain. The germline V gene encodes CDR1 LNHNV and CDR2 YYDKDF (reference sequence). The CDR3 runs to 15 residues. With 3 bases removed from V and 5 bases from J, the gap between germline ends came to 14 bases. In terms of origin and age, donors were healthy Caucasian individuals from Russia aged roughly 6 to 90. This sample stems from a study of blood T cells in healthy people across ages. Sample-barcoded 5' priming and a J-beta primer mix drove a second PCR of roughly 6 to 12 cycles. TCRdb reprocessed the 5' RACE reads with MiXCR, giving one entry per CDR3 protein. Counted here are about 380,000 distinct CDR3 sequences, about 49% occurring once; the ten biggest clones make up around 49%.

Sequenced: blood. The V and J genes are TRBV15 and TRBJ1-5; no reliable D call. This clonotype was sampled from a man in his fifties or sixties in good health. CDR3 loop: CATSSRADGYQPQHF. CDR3 coding DNA: TGTGCCACCAGCAGCCGGGCCGATGGGTATCAGCCCCAGCATTTT.